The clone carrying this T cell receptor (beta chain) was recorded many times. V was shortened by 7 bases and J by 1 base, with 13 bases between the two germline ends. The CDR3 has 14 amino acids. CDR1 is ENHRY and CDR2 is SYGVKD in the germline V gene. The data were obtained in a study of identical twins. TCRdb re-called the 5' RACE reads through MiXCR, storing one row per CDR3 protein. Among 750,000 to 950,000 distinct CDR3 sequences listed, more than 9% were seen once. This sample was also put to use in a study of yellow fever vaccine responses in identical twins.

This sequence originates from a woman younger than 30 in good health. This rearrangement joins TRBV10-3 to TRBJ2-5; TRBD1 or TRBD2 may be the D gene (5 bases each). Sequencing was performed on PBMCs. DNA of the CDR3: TGTGCCATCAAGCCCTCCGGGGCCCAAGAGACCCAGTACTTC. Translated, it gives CAIKPSGAQETQYF.